The 24 T cell receptor beta chains presented below share a single source sample, sequenced in a study of T cells expressing NK-cell markers. Each CDR3 protein gets one entry in TCRdb, which reprocessed the 5' RACE reads and gives no DNA. The sample holds roughly 420,000 distinct CDR3 sequences. Sequences were obtained from blood T cells: a sorted CD56 or NKG2C T cell subset, CD4+ or CD8+ T cells, or bulk PBMC T cells (not recorded which). These TCRs come from a woman between 18 and 75 years old in good health.

The chain has TRBV20-1 and TRBJ2-2; TCRdb designates TRBD1, a call that cannot be tested without DNA. The CDR3 loop spans 12 amino acids. Per germline, CDR1 DFQATT and CDR2 SNEGSKA (reference sequence). CDR3 in amino acids: CSAGGNTGELFF.

The chain recombines TRBV4-2 with TRBJ1-2. Germline CDR1 LGHNA, CDR2 YNFKEQ. The CDR3 extends over 16 amino acids. The CDR3 loop is CASSQDLDGANYGYTF.

The gene calls are TRBV12-3 or TRBV12-4 and TRBJ1-1; the D gene TCRdb calls, TRBD1, cannot be checked with no DNA. This CDR3 region has 12 residues. The CDR3 spells CASSPGGVQAFF.

The chain links TRBV11-2 to TRBJ2-7; the TRBD1 assignment by TCRdb is unverifiable without DNA. The length of the CDR3 is 18 residues. Germline V gene lookup returns CDR1 SGHAT and CDR2 FQNNGV. The CDR3: CASSLGWDRGRLSYEQYF.

The chain recombines TRBV9 with TRBJ2-2; checking the TCRdb D call of TRBD2 is not possible without DNA. CDR1 is SGDLS, CDR2 YYNGEE, per germline. The CDR3 is 17 residues long. CDR3 sequence: CASSVGSGRANTGELFF.

The chain links TRBV4-3 to TRBJ2-1; TCRdb indicates TRBD1, and absent DNA this call remains unverified. The V gene's germline CDR1 is LGHNA and CDR2 YSLEER. The CDR3 has 16 amino acids. This chain's CDR3 is CASSQDFGMTYNEQFF.

The chain joins TRBV29-1 to TRBJ1-5; absent DNA, TCRdb's TRBD1 call cannot be checked. The CDR3 runs to 12 residues. The V gene's germline CDR1 is SQVTM and CDR2 ANQGSEA. The CDR3 here is CSVRTGDQPQHF.

The chain couples TRBV20-1 to TRBJ2-4; without DNA, the TCRdb call of TRBD1 cannot be checked. Germline CDR1 and CDR2: DFQATT and SNEGSKA (reference sequence). This CDR3 has 15 amino acids. CDR3 region: CSTNTGFSVKNIQYF.

The chain is built from TRBV3-1 and TRBJ2-1; the TCRdb call, TRBD1, lacks DNA for checking. Germline CDR1 reads LGHDT; CDR2 reads YNNKEL (reference sequence). This CDR3 spans 13 amino acids. CDR3 loop: CASSWTGDNEQFF.

The chain employs TRBV2 and TRBJ2-1; TCRdb's D call, TRBD2, is unchecked because there is no DNA. Germline assignment: CDR1 SNHLY and CDR2 FYNNEI. The CDR3 contains 18 residues. CDR3 residues: CASKSGTSGGSSYNEQFF. The full variable domain, in which reference TRBV2 and TRBJ2-1 provide the parts outside the CDR3, is EPEVTQTPSHQVTQMGQEVILRCVPISNHLYFYWYRQILGQKVEFLVSFYNNEISEKSEIFDDQFSVERPDGSNFTLKIRSTKLEDSAMYFCASKSGTSGGSSYNEQFFGPGTRLTVL.

This chain uses TRBV30 with TRBJ1-2; TCRdb calls TRBD1, which cannot be checked without DNA. Per the germline V gene, CDR1 is GTSNPN and CDR2 is SVGIG (reference sequence). The CDR3 runs 13 residues. This CDR3 reads CAWSPEGAGGYTF.

The chain is built from TRBV9 and TRBJ1-5. Germline V gene sequence: CDR1 SGDLS, CDR2 YYNGEE. The CDR3 is 18 amino acids. The CDR3 protein is CASSVEVKAVVRGQPQHF.

The chain joins TRBV6-2 or TRBV6-3 to TRBJ2-5; as DNA is missing, the TRBD2 call by TCRdb cannot be tested. Germline lookup yields CDR1 MNHEY and CDR2 SVGEGT. The CDR3 covers 14 residues. CDR3: CASSASGGIETQYF.

The rearrangement uses TRBV5-1 and TRBJ2-3; the TRBD2 assignment by TCRdb is unverifiable without DNA. Germline values: CDR1 SGHRS, CDR2 YFSETQ. The CDR3 totals 15 residues. CDR3: CASSSAGVSTDTQYF.

The CDR3 sequence is CASSYSKGRDYGYTF. The V call is TRBV6-5, the J call TRBJ1-2; the TCRdb D gene call, TRBD1, has no DNA to confirm it. The CDR3 totals 15 residues. Germline values: CDR1 MNHEY, CDR2 SVGAGI.

The J gene is TRBJ2-7, the V gene TRBV28; TCRdb reports TRBD1, a call that lacks DNA to check it against. CDR1 is MDHEN, CDR2 SYDVKM, per germline. This CDR3 comprises 13 residues. CDR3 sequence reads: CASSFGTRYEQYF.

The chain couples TRBV6-2 or TRBV6-3 to TRBJ2-1; TCRdb's D gene call, TRBD1, goes unchecked for lack of DNA. The CDR3 totals 18 residues. Germline CDR1 is MNHEY and CDR2 is SVGEGT. CDR3 loop: CASSYGVEGTPSYNEQFF.

This chain connects TRBV19 to TRBJ2-2; the TCRdb call, TRBD1, lacks DNA for checking. The length of the CDR3 is 14 residues. Germline CDR1 is LNHDA and CDR2 is SQIVND (reference sequence). This chain's CDR3 is CASHGQKATGELFF.

This chain joins TRBV6-1 and TRBJ2-2; TCRdb proposes TRBD2, but this gene call is untestable without DNA. The CDR3 is 14 amino acids. Looked up from germline, CDR1 is MNHNS and CDR2 is SASEGT. Here the CDR3 reads CASSDWAFTGELFF.

V and J are TRBV6-6 and TRBJ2-1; as DNA is missing, the TRBD2 call by TCRdb cannot be tested. This CDR3 comprises 13 residues. Looked up from germline, CDR1 is MNHNY and CDR2 is SVGAGI (reference sequence). The chain's CDR3 is CATWVAGGREQFF.

J is TRBJ2-4 and V is TRBV20-1; without DNA, the TCRdb call of TRBD1 cannot be checked. Germline assignment: CDR1 DFQATT and CDR2 SNEGSKA (reference sequence). The CDR3 contains 12 residues. The CDR3 spells CSARGAGNIQYF.

This chain links TRBV20-1 with TRBJ2-7; without DNA, the TCRdb call of TRBD2 cannot be checked. CDR1 DFQATT and CDR2 SNEGSKA come from the germline V gene (reference sequence). There are 13 residues in the CDR3. The CDR3 spells CSARGLAGREQYF.

V and J are TRBV7-2 and TRBJ1-2; TCRdb lists TRBD1, though no DNA is available to test this call. Germline V lookup: CDR1 SGHTA, CDR2 FQGNSA. This CDR3 has 14 amino acids. The CDR3 here is CASSPGTLVYGYTF.

The gene calls are TRBV5-1 and TRBJ2-1. CDR3 size: 15 residues. The germline CDR1 and CDR2 sequences are SGHRS and YFSETQ. This CDR3 reads CASSWIGRSYNEQFF.